This T cell receptor (beta chain) was recovered during a study of T cell clonotyping in hematopoietic cell transplantation. Study conclusions and caveats: CD4 and CD8 repertoire contributions could not be separated without sorting.

Concerning this clone: The antigen is not known.

The table came from immunoSEQ multiplex PCR; TCRdb's copy has only in-frame clones and leaves some out. The sample includes about 7,200 clones, approximately 89% of them seen just once. Unmatched junction bases numbered 5, after V lost 5 bases and J lost 2 bases. Germline V gene lookup returns CDR1 MNHEY and CDR2 SVGAGI. The CDR3 consists of 15 residues. The TCR was taken from a female patient aged 50-60 years who had an allogeneic stem cell transplant from an unrelated donor, so the T cells may come from the graft donor. Some clones in this sample may be carry-over from other donors' samples. The chain links TRBV6-5 to TRBJ1-2; 10 nucleotides match TRBD1. The specimen was PBMCs, collected 30 days after allogeneic stem cell transplant. As DNA, the CDR3 is TGTGCCAGCAGTCTGACAGGGGGCGCCAACTATGGCTACACCTTC. This sequence encodes CASSLTGGANYGYTF.